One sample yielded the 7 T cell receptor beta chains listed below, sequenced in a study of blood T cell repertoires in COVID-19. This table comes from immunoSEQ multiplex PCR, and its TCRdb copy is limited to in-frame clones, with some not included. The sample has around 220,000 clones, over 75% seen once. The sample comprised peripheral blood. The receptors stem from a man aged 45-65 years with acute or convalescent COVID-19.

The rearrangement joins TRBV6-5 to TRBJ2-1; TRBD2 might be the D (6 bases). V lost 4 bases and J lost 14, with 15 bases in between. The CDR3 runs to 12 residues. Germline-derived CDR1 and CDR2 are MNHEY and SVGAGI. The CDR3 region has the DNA TGTGCCAGCAGTTTGACGGACACGGGGGAGTTCTTC. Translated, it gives CASSLTDTGEFF.

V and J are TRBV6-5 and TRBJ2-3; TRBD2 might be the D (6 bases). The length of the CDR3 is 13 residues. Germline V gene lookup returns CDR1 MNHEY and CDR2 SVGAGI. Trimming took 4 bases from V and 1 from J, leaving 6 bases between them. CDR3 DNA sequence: TGTGCCAGCAGTTGGGGGGGCACAGATACGCAGTATTTT. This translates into CASSWGGTDTQYF.

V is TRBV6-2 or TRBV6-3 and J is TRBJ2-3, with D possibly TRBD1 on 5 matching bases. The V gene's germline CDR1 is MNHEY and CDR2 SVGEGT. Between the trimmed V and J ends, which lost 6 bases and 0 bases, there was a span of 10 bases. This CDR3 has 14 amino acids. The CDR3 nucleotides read TGTGCCAGCAGCCCGACAGTAAGCACAGATACGCAGTATTTT. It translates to CASSPTVSTDTQYF.

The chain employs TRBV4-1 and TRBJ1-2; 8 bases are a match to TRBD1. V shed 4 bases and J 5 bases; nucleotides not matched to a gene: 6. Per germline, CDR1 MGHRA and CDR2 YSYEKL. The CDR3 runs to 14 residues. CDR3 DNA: TGCGCCAGCAGCCGACCGGACAGGGATTATGGCTACACCTTC. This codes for CASSRPDRDYGYTF.

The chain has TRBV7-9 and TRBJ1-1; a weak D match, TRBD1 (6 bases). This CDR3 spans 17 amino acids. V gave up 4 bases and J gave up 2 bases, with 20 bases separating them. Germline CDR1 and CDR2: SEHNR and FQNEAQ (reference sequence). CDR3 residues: CASSSPGVSYRNTEAFF. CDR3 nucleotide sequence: TGTGCCAGCAGCTCCCCAGGGGTGAGTTATAGAAACACTGAAGCTTTCTTT.

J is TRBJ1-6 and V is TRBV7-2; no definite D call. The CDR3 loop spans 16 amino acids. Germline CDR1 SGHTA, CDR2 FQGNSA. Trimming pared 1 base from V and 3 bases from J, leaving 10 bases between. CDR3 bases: TGTGCCAGCAGCTTAGTCGTGGCACACTATAATTCACCCCTCCACTTT. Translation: CASSLVVAHYNSPLHF. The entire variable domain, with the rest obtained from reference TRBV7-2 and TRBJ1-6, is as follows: GAGVSQSPSNKVTEKGKDVELRCDPISGHTALYWYRQSLGQGLEFLIYFQGNSAPDKSGLPSDRFSAERTGGSVSTLTIQRTQQEDSAVYLCASSLVVAHYNSPLHFGNGTRLTVT.

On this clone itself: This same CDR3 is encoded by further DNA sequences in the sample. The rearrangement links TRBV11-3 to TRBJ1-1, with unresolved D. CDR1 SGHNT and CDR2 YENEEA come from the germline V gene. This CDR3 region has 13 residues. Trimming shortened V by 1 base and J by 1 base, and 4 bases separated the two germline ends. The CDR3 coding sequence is TGTGCCAGCAGCTTAGGGAGGAACACTGAAGCTTTCTTT. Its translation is CASSLGRNTEAFF.